The 7 T cell receptor beta chains presented below share a single source sample, sequenced in a study of monozygotic twins with inflammatory bowel disease. TCRdb reanalyzed the 5' RACE reads and collapses them to one entry per CDR3 protein, without DNA. The sample has around 150,000 distinct CDR3 sequences. Sequenced material: blood. The receptor source for this set is a human donor with ulcerative colitis or Crohn's disease, or a healthy co-twin of an affected twin (not recorded which).

The chain combines TRBV7-6 with TRBJ2-1. CDR1 and CDR2 (germline): SGHVS, FNYEAQ. The CDR3 sequence is 16 residues long. CDR3 loop: CASSLSLPEPFNEQFF. Full variable domain (remainder filled in from reference TRBV7-6 and TRBJ2-1): GAGVSQSPRYKVTKRGQDVALRCDPISGHVSLYWYRQALGQGPEFLTYFNYEAQQDKSGLPNDRFSAERPEGSISTLTIQRTEQRDSAMYRCASSLSLPEPFNEQFFGPGTRLTVL.

The J gene is TRBJ1-5, the V gene TRBV6-5; TCRdb names TRBD1, which stays unverified in the absence of DNA. The CDR3 is 16 residues long. Looked up from germline, CDR1 is MNHEY and CDR2 is SVGAGI. This CDR3 reads CASSFQGAPRNQPQHF.

This chain uses TRBV5-1 with TRBJ2-3. Germline V CDR1 and CDR2: SGHRS, YFSETQ. The CDR3 runs 17 residues. Here the CDR3 reads CASSSGLVALSTDTQYF.

This chain links TRBV6-5 with TRBJ2-5; TCRdb's assignment of TRBD2 cannot be checked, as there is no DNA. There are 16 residues in the CDR3. Germline V gives CDR1 MNHEY, CDR2 SVGAGI. The CDR3 here is CASSYSIGHIQETQYF.

This sequence joins TRBV7-2 and TRBJ1-2. Germline V gene sequence: CDR1 SGHTA, CDR2 FQGNSA. CDR3 length equals 12 residues. The CDR3 protein is CASSSAFYGYTF.

The gene calls are TRBV4-1 and TRBJ2-5; TCRdb reports TRBD2, a call that lacks DNA to check it against. The CDR3 contains 15 residues. The germline CDR1 and CDR2 sequences are MGHRA and YSYEKL. This CDR3 is CASSQDGLAIETQYF.

The chain employs TRBV15 and TRBJ1-2. Germline V lookup: CDR1 LNHNV, CDR2 YYDKDF (reference sequence). The CDR3 sequence is 16 residues long. CDR3 region: CATSRDRGPQGYGYTF.